This TCR beta chain originates from a study of cytomegalovirus exposure and HLA in healthy donors. The CDR3 loop spans 14 amino acids. The V end was cut by 0 bases, the J end by 9 bases, with 12 bases between. Germline assignment: CDR1 LNHNV and CDR2 YYDKDF (reference sequence). PCR employed 60 Vbeta and 13 Jbeta primers. Sequencing was performed with immunoSEQ multiplex PCR; in TCRdb, only in-frame clones are kept and a portion is missing. The data contain 170,000 or so clones, around 75% of them singletons. The sequence derives from a male donor in good health and CMV-seronegative. The source material was PBMCs. The chain links TRBV15 to TRBJ2-4, with a weak D call TRBD1 (5 bases). This CDR3 reads CATSRDSQAFIQYF. The CDR3 DNA sequence: TGTGCCACCAGCAGAGATTCACAGGCGTTCATTCAGTACTTC.